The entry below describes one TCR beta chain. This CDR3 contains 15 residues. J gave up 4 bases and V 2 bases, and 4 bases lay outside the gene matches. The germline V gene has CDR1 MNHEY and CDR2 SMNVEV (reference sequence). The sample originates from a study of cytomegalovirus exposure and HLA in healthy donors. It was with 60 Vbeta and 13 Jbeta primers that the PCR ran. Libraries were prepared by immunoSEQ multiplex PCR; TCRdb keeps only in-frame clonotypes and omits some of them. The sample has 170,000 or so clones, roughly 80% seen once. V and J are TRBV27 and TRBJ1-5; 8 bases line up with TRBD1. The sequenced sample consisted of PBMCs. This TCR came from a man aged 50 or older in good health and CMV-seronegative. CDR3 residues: CASSLRWTGNQPQHF. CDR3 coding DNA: TGTGCCAGCAGTTTAAGGTGGACAGGGAATCAGCCCCAGCATTTT.